This record covers a single T cell receptor (beta chain). Its target is not known. The sample originates from a study of T cell responses to AZD1222 COVID-19 vaccine. Study-wide findings and caveats: Mostly white British, mostly female donors; authors suggested clonal diversity may be underestimated. Once two AZD1222 doses were given, Spike-specific TCR breadth and depth went up. Unmutated variant regions are reportedly the target of nearly half of TCRs that are spike-specific.

Sequencing used immunoSEQ multiplex PCR; TCRdb keeps in-frame clones, though not all of them. The data show about 86,000 clones, approximately 90% seen once. The origin of this receptor is an adult in good health. The sequences come from peripheral blood, collected on day 0 of AZD1222 vaccination.

CDR3 in DNA: TGTGCCAGTATCGTGGACACTGAAGCTTTCTTT. This translates into CASIVDTEAFF. V gene TRBV19 combines with J gene TRBJ1-1; D is undetermined. In germline, CDR1 is LNHDA, CDR2 SQIVND (reference sequence). The CDR3 loop spans 11 amino acids. V was clipped by 7 bases and J by 3 bases, with 6 bases between them.